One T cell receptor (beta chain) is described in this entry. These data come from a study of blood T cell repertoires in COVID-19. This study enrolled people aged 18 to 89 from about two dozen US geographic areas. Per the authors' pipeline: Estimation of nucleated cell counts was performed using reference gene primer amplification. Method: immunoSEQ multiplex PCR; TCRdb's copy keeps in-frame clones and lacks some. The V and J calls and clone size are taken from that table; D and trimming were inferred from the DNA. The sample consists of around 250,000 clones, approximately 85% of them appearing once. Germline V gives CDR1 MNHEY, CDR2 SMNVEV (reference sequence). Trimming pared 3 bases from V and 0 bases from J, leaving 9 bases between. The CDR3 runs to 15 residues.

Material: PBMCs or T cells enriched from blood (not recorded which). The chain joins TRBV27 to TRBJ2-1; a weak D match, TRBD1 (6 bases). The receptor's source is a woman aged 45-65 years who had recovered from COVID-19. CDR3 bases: TGTGCCAGCAGTTTCCGGGACAACTCCTACAATGAGCAGTTCTTC. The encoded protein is CASSFRDNSYNEQFF.